This T cell receptor (beta chain) came from a study of graft-versus-host responses after intestinal transplantation. Study background: For approximately three years after anti-thymocyte globulin induction, all recipients took tacrolimus and steroids.

V lost 4 bases and J lost 0; bases outside the gene matches: 4. The CDR3 spans 16 residues. To note about this clone: Antigen: not known.

The assay was immunoSEQ multiplex PCR, and TCRdb's table has in-frame clones only and misses some. The table lists about 98,000 clones, about 84% of them singletons. General study results and limits: Investigators detected GvH clones in recipient marrow, with some emerging earlier in ileum or blood. Graft-donor T cell macrochimerism in patients accompanied high graft-versus-host to host-versus-graft clonal ratios in allografts.

The input for sequencing was PBMCs, taken 255 days after intestinal transplant. This receptor was identified in a human patient who received an intestinal transplant, so some T cells may come from the graft donor. This chain links TRBV23-1 with TRBJ2-7; the match to TRBD2 covers 12 bases. TRBV23-1 is an ORF for which the function is uncertain. For the CDR3, the DNA is TGCGCCAGCAGTCGCCAGACTAGCGGGAGCTCCTACGAGCAGTACTTC. It translates to CASSRQTSGSSYEQYF.